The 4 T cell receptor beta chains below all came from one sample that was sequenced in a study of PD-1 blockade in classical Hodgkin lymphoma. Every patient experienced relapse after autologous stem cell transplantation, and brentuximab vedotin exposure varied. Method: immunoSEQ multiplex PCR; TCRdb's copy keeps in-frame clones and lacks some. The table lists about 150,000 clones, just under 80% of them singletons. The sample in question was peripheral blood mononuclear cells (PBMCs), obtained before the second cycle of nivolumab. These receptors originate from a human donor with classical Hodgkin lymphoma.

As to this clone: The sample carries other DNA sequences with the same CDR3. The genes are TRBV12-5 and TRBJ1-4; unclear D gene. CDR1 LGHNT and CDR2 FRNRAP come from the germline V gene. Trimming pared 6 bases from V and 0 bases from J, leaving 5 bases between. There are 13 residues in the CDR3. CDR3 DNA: TGTGCTAGTGGGGGAGCAACTAATGAAAAACTGTTTTTT. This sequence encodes CASGGATNEKLFF.

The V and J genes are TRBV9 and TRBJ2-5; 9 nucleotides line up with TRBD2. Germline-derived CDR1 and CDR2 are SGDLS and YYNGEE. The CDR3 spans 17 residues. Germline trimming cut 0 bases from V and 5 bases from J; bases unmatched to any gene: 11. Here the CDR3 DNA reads TGTGCCAGCAGCGTAGCCCCCCCAGCGGGGGGAGAGGAGACCCAGTACTTC. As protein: CASSVAPPAGGEETQYF. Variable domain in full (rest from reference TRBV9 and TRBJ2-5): DSGVTQTPKHLITATGQRVTLRCSPRSGDLSVYWYQQSLDQGLQFLIQYYNGEERAKGNILERFSAQQFPDLHSELNLSSLELGDSALYFCASSVAPPAGGEETQYFGPGTRLLVL.

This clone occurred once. The CDR3 coding sequence is TGTGCCAGCAGCTTAGGACTAGCGCGGATGAATGAGCAGTTCTTC. Its translation: CASSLGLARMNEQFF. This chain connects TRBV7-2 to TRBJ2-1, with TRBD2 matching 8 bases. The ends lost 1 base at V and 7 bases at J; junction bases unmatched: 6. Germline V gene lookup returns CDR1 SGHTA and CDR2 FQGNSA. The CDR3 is 15 residues long. Filled out from reference TRBV7-2 and TRBJ2-1, the complete variable domain reads GAGVSQSPSNKVTEKGKDVELRCDPISGHTALYWYRQSLGQGLEFLIYFQGNSAPDKSGLPSDRFSAERTGGSVSTLTIQRTQQEDSAVYLCASSLGLARMNEQFFGPGTRLTVL.

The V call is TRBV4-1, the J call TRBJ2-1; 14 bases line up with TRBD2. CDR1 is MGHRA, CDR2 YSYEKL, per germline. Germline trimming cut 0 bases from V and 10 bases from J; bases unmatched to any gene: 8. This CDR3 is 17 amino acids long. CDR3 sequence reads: CASSQDRTSGGPGEQFF. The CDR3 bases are TGCGCCAGCAGCCAAGATCGGACTAGCGGGGGGCCGGGGGAGCAGTTCTTC.